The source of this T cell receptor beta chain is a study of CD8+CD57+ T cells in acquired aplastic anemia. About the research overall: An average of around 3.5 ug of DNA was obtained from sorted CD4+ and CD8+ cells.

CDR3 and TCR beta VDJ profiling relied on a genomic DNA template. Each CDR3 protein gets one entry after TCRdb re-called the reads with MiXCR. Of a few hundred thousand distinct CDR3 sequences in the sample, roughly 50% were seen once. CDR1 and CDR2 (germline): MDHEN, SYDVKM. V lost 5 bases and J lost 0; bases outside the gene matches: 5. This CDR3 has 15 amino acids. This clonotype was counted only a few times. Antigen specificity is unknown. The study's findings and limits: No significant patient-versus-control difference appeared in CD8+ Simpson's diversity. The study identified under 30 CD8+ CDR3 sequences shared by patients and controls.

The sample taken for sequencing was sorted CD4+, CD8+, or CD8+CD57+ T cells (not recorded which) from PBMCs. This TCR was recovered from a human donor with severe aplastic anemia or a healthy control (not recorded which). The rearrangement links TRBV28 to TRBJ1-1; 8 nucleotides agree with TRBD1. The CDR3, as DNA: TGTGCCAGCAGTACGACAGGGGCTATGAACACTGAAGCTTTCTTT. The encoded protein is CASSTTGAMNTEAFF.